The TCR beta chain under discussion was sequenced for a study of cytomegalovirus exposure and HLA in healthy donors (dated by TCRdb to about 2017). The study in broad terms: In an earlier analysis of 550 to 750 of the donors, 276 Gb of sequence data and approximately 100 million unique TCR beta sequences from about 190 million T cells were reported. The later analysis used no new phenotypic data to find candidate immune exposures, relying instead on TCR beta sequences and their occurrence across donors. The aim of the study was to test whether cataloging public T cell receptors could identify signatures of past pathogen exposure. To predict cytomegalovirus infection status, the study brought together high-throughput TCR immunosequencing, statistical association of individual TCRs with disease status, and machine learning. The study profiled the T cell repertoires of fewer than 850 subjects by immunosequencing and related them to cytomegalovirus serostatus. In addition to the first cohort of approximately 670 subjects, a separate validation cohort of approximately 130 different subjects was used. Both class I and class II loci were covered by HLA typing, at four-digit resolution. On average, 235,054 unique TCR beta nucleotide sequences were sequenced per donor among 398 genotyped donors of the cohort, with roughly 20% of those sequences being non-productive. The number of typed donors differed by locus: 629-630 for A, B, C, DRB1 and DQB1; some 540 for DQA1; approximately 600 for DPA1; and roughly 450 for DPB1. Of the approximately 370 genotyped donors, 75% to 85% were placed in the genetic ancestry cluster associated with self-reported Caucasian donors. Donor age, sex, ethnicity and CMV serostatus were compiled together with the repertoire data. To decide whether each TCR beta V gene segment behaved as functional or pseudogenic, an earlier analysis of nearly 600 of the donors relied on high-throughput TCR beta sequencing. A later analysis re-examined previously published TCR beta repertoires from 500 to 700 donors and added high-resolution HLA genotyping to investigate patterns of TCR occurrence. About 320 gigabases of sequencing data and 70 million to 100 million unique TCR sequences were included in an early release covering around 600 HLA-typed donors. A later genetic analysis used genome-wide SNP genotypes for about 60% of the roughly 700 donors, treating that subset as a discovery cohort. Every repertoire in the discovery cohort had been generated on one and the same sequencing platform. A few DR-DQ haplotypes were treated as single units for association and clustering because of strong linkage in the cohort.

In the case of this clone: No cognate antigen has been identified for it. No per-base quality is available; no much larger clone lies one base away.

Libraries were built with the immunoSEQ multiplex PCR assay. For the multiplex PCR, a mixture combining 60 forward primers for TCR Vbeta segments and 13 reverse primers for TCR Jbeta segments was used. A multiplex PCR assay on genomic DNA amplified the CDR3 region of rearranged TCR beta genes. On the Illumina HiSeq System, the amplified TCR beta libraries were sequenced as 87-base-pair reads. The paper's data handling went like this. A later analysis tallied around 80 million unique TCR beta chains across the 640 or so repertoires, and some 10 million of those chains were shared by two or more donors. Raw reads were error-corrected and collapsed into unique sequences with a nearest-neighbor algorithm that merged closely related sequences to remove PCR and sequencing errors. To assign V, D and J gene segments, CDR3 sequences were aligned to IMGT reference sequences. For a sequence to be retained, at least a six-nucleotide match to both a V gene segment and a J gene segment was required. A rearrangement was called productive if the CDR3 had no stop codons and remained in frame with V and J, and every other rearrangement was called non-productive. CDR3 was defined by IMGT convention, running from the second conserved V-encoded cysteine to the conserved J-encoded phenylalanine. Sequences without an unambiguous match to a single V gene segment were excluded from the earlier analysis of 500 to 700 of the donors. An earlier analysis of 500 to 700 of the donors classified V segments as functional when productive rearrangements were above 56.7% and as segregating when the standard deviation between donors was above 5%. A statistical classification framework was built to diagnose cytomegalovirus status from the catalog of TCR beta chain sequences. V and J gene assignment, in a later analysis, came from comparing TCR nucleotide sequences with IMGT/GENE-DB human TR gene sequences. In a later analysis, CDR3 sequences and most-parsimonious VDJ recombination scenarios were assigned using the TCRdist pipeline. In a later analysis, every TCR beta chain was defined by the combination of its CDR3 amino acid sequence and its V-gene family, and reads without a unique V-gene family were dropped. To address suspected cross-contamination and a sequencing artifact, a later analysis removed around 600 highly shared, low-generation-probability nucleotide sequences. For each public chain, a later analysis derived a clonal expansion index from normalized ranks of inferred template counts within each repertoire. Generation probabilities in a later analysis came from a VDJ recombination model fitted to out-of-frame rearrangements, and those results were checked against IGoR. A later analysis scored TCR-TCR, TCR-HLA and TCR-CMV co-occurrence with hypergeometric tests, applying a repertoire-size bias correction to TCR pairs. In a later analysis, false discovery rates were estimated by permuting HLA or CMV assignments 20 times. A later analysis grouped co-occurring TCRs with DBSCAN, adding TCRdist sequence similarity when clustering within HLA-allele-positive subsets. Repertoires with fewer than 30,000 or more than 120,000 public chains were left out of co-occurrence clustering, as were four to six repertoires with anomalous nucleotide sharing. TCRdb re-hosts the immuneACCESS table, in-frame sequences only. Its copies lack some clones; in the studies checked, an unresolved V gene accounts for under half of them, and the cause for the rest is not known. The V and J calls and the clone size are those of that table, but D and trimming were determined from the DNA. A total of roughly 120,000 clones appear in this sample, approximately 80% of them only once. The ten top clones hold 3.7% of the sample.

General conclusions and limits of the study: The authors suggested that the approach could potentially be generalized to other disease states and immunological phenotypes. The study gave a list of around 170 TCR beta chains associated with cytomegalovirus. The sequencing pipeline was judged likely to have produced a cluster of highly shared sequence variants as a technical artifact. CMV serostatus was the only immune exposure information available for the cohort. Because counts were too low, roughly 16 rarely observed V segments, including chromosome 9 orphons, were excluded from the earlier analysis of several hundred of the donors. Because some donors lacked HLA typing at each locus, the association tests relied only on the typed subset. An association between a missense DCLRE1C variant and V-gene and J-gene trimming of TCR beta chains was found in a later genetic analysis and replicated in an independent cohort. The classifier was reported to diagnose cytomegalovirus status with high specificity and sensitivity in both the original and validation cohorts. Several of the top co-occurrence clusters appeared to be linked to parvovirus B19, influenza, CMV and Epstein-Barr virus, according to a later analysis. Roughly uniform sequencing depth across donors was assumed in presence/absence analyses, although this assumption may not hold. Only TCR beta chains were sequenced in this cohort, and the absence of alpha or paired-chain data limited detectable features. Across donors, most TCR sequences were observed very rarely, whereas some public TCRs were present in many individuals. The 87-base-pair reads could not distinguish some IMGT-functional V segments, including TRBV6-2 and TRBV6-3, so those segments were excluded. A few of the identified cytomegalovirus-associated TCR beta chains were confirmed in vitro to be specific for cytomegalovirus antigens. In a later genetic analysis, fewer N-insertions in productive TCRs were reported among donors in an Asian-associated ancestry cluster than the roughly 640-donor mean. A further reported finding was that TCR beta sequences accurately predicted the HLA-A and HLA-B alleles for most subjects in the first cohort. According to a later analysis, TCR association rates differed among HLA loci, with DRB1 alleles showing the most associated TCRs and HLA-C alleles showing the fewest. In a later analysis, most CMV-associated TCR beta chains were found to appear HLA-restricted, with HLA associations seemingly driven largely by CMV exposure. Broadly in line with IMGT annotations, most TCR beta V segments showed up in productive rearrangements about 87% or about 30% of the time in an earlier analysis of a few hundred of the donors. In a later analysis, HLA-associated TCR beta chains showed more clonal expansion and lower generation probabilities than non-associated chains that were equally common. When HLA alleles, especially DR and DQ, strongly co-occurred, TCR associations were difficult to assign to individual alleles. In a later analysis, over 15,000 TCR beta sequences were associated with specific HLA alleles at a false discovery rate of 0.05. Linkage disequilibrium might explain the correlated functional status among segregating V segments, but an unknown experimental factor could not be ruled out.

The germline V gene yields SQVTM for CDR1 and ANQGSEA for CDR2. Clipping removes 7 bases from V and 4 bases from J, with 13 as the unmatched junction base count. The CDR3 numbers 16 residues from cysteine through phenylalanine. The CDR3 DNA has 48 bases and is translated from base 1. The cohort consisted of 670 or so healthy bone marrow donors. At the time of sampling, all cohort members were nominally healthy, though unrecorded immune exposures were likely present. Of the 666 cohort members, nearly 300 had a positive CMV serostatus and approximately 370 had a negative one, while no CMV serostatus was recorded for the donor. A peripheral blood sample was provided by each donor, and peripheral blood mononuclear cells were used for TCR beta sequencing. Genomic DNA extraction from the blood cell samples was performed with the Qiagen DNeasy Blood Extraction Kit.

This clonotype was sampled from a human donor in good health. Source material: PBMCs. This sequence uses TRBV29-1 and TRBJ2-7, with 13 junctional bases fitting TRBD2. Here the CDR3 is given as CSAVPGLAGMGYEQYF. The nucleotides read TGCAGCGCCGTCCCGGGACTAGCGGGAATGGGATACGAGCAGTACTTC.